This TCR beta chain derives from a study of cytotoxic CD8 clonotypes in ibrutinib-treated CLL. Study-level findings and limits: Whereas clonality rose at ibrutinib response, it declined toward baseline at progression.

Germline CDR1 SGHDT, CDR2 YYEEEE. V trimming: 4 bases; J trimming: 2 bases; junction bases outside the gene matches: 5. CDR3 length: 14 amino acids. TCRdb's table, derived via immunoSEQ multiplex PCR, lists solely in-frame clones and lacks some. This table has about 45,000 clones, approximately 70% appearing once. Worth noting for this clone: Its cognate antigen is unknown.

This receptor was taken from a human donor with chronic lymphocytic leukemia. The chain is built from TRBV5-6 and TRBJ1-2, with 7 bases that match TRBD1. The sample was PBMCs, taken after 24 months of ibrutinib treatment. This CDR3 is CASSAGTDNYGYTF. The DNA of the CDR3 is TGTGCCAGCAGCGCCGGGACAGACAACTATGGCTACACCTTC. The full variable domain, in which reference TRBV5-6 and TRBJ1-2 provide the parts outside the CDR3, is DAGVTQSPTHLIKTRGQQVTLRCSPKSGHDTVSWYQQALGQGPQFIFQYYEEEERQRGNFPDRFSGHQFPNYSSELNVNALLLGDSALYLCASSAGTDNYGYTFGSGTRLTVV.